The present T cell receptor beta chain was sequenced within a study of T-cell reconstitution after alpha-beta-depleted transplantation in children. Trimming cost V 1 base and J 3 bases; bases outside gene matches: 4. CDR1 and CDR2 (germline): SGHVS, FNYEAQ. This CDR3 spans 16 amino acids. A library of TCRbeta sequences, prepared with unique molecular identifiers, was generated. TCRdb recomputed calls from the PCR reads with MiXCR, one row per CDR3 protein. This table has under 350,000 distinct CDR3 sequences, 9.9% appearing once. This clonotype has only a few counts. Material: PBMCs from the stem cell graft donor, obtained from the stem cell graft. The V gene is TRBV7-6, the J gene TRBJ2-5, with 11 nucleotides matching TRBD2. The sequence derives from a human donor who donated a stem cell graft to a child with SCID. The CDR3 protein is CASSLVVSGGEETQYF. CDR3 nucleotide sequence: TGTGCCAGCAGCTTAGTCGTTAGCGGGGGGGAAGAGACCCAGTACTTC.